This T cell receptor beta chain emerged from a study of cytomegalovirus exposure and HLA in healthy donors. PCR used 60 Vbeta primers and 13 Jbeta primers. Assay used: immunoSEQ multiplex PCR; TCRdb lists only in-frame clones, some missing. The repertoire consists of around 190,000 clones, with around 77% occurring once and the leading ten covering around 2.5%. Study outcomes and limitations: Later analysis suggested links between common viral pathogens and several top significant clusters.

There are 14 residues in the CDR3. V gave up 6 bases and J gave up 0 bases; unmatched junction bases: 2. CDR1 and CDR2 from the germline V gene are SNHLY and FYNNEI. About this clone: Antigen: not known.

This TCR was sampled from a man in his 60s in good health and CMV-seronegative. Sequencing was done on a sample of PBMCs. V usage is TRBV2 and J usage is TRBJ2-7; the match to TRBD1 covers 10 bases. CDR3 sequence reads: CASSRTGGSYEQYF. The CDR3 DNA reads as TGTGCCAGCAGCCGGACAGGGGGCTCCTACGAGCAGTACTTC.